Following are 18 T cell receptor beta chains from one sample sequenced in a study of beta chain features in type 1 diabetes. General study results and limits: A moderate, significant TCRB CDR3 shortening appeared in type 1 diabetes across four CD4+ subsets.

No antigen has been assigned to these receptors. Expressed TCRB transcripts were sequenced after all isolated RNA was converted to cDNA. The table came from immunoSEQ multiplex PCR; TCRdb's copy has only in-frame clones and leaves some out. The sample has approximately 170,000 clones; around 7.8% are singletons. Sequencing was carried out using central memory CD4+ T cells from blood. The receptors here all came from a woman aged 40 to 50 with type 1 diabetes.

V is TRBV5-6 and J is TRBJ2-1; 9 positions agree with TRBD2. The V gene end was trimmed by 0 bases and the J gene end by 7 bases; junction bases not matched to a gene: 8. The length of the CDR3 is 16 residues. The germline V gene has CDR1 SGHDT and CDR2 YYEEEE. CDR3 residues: CASSLVPASGVNEQFF. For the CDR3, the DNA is TGTGCCAGCAGCTTGGTCCCGGCTAGCGGGGTTAATGAGCAGTTCTTC.

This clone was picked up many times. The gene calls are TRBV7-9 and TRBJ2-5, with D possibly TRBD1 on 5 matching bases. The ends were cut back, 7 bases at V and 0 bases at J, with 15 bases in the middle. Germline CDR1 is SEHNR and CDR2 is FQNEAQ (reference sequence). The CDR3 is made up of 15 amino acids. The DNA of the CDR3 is TGTGCCAGCACCCCCGACGACAGAAACCAAGAGACCCAGTACTTC. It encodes CASTPDDRNQETQYF. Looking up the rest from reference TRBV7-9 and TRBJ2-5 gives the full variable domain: DTGVSQNPRHKITKRGQNVTFRCDPISEHNRLYWYRQTLGQGPEFLTYFQNEAQLEKSRLLSDRFSAERPKGSFSTLEIQRTEQGDSAMYLCASTPDDRNQETQYFGPGTRLLVL.

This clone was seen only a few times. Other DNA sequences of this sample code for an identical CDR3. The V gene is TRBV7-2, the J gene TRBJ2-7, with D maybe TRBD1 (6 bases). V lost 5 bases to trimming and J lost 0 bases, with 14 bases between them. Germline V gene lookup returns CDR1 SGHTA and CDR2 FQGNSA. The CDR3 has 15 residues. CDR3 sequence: CASSPRGGSSYEQYF. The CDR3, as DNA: TGTGCCAGCAGCCCCAGGGGCGGTAGCTCCTACGAGCAGTACTTC. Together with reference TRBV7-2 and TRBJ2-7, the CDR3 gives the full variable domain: GAGVSQSPSNKVTEKGKDVELRCDPISGHTALYWYRQSLGQGLEFLIYFQGNSAPDKSGLPSDRFSAERTGGSVSTLTIQRTQQEDSAVYLCASSPRGGSSYEQYFGPGTRLTVT.

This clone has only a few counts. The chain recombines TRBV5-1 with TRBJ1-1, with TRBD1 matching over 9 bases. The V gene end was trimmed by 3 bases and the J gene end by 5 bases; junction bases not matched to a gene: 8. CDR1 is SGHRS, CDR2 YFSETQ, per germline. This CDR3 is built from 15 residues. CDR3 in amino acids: CASSSTGQGKTEAFF. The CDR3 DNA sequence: TGCGCCAGCAGCTCCACGGGACAGGGCAAAACTGAAGCTTTCTTT.

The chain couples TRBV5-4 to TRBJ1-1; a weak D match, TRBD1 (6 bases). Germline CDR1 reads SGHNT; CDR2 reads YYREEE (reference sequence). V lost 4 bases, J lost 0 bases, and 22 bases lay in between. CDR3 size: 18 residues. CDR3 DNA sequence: TGTGCCAGCAGCCGAACAGGGATGAGAAGGGGCGTGAACACTGAAGCTTTCTTT. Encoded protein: CASSRTGMRRGVNTEAFF.

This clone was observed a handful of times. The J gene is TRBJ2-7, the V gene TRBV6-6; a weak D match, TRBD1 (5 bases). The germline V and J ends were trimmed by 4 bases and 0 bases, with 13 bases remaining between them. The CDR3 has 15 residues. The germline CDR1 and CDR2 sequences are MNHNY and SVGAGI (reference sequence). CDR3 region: CASSFRAANSYEQYF. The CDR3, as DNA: TGTGCCAGCAGTTTCAGGGCAGCGAACTCCTACGAGCAGTACTTC.

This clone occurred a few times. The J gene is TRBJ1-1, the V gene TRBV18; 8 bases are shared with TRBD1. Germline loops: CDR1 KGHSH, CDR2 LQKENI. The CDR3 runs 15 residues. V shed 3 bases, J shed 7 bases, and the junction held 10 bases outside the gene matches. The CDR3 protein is CASSPMGQAGFEAFF. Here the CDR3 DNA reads TGTGCCAGCTCACCTATGGGACAGGCCGGGTTTGAAGCTTTCTTT. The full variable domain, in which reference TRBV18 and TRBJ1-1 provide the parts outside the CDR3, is NAGVMQNPRHLVRRRGQEARLRCSPMKGHSHVYWYRQLPEEGLKFMVYLQKENIIDESGMPKERFSAEFPKEGPSILRIQQVVRGDSAAYFCASSPMGQAGFEAFFGQGTRLTVV.

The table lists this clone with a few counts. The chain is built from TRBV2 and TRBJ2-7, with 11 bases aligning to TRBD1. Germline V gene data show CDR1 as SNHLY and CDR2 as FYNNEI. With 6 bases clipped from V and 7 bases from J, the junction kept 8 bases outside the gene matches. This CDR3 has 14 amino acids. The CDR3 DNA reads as TGTGCCAGCAGGGCTGGACAGGGGGCTAGGGAGCAGTACTTC. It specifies CASRAGQGAREQYF. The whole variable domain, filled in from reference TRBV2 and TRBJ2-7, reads EPEVTQTPSHQVTQMGQEVILRCVPISNHLYFYWYRQILGQKVEFLVSFYNNEISEKSEIFDDQFSVERPDGSNFTLKIRSTKLEDSAMYFCASRAGQGAREQYFGPGTRLTVT.

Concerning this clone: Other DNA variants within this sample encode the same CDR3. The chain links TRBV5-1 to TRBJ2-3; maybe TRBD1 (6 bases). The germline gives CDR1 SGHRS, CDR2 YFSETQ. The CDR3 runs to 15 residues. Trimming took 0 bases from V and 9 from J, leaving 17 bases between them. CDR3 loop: CASSLDGQGSDTQYF. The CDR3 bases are TGCGCCAGCAGCTTGGATGGTCAGGGGAGTGACACGCAGTATTTT.

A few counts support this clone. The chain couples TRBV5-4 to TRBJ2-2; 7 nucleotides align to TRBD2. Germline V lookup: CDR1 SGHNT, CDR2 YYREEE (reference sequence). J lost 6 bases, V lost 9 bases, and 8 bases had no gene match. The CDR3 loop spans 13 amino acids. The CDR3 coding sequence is TGTGCCATCGCGGGAGTGGTCGCCGGGGAGCTGTTTTTT. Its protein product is CAIAGVVAGELFF.

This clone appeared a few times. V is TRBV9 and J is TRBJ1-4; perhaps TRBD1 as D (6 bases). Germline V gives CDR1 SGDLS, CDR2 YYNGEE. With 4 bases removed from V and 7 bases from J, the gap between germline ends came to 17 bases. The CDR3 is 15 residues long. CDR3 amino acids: CASSPTEGDFEKLFF. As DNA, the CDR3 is TGTGCCAGCAGCCCCACAGAGGGGGATTTTGAAAAACTGTTTTTT.

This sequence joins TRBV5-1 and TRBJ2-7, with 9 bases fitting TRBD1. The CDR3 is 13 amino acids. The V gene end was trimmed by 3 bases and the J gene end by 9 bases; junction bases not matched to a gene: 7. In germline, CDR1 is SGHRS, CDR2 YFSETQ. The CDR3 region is CASSSGQGGWQYF. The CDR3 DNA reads TGCGCCAGCAGCTCGGGACAGGGAGGTTGGCAGTACTTC.

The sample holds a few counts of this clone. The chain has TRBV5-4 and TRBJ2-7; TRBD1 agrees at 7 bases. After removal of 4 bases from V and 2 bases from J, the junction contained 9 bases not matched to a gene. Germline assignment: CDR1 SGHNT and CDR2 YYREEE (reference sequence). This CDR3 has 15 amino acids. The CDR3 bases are TGTGCCAGCAGCCTCGGACAGGACCAGACCTACGAGCAGTACTTC. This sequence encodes CASSLGQDQTYEQYF. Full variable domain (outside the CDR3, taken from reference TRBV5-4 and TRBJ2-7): ETGVTQSPTHLIKTRGQQVTLRCSSQSGHNTVSWYQQALGQGPQFIFQYYREEENGRGNFPPRFSGLQFPNYSSELNVNALELDDSALYLCASSLGQDQTYEQYFGPGTRLTVT.

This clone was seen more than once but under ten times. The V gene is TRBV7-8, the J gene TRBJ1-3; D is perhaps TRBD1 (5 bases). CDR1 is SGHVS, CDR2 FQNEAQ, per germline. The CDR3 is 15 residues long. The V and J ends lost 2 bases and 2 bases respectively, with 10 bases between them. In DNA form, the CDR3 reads TGTGCCAGCAGCTTACAGACAGCTCCTGGAAACACCATATATTTT. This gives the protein CASSLQTAPGNTIYF.

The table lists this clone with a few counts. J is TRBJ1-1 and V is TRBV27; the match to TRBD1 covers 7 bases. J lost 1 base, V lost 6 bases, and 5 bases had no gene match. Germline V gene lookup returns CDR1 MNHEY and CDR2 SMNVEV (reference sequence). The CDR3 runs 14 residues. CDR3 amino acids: CASRDGTANTEAFF. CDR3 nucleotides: TGTGCCAGCAGGGACGGGACAGCGAACACTGAAGCTTTCTTT.

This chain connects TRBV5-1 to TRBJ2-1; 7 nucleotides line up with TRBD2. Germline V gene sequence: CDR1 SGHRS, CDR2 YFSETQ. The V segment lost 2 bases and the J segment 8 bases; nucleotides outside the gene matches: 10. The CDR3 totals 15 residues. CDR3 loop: CASSLGRAGRDEQFF. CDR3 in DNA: TGCGCCAGCAGCTTAGGTCGGGCAGGGAGGGATGAGCAGTTCTTC.

The CDR3 loop is CSVGTSSTSSYEQYF. The CDR3 DNA follows: TGCAGCGTTGGGACCAGCTCGACTAGCTCCTACGAGCAGTACTTC. This rearrangement joins TRBV29-1 to TRBJ2-7, with D maybe TRBD2 (6 bases). Germline loops: CDR1 SQVTM, CDR2 ANQGSEA. The germline V and J ends were trimmed by 4 bases and 0 bases, with 16 bases remaining between them. CDR3 length equals 15 residues.

CDR3 nucleotide sequence: TGCGCCAGCAGCCAAGCCGGCAGGGGCTTTCATGGCTACACCTTC. It yields the protein CASSQAGRGFHGYTF. The chain links TRBV4-1 to TRBJ1-2; TRBD1 might be the D (6 bases). Germline values: CDR1 MGHRA, CDR2 YSYEKL. This CDR3 has 15 residues. Trimming stripped 1 base from V and 6 bases from J, with 15 bases between.